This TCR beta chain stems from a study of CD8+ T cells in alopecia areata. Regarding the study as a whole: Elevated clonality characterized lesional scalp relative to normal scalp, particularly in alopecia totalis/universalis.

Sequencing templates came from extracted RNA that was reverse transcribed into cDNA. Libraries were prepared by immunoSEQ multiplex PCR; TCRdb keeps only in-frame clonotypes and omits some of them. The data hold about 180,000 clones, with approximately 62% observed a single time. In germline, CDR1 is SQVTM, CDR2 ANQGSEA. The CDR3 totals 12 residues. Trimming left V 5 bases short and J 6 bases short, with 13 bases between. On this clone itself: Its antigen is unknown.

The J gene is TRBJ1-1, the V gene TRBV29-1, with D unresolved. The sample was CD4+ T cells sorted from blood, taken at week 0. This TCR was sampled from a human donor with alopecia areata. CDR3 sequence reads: CSVYKLGPEAFF. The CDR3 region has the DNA TGCAGCGTTTATAAGCTCGGCCCTGAAGCTTTCTTT.